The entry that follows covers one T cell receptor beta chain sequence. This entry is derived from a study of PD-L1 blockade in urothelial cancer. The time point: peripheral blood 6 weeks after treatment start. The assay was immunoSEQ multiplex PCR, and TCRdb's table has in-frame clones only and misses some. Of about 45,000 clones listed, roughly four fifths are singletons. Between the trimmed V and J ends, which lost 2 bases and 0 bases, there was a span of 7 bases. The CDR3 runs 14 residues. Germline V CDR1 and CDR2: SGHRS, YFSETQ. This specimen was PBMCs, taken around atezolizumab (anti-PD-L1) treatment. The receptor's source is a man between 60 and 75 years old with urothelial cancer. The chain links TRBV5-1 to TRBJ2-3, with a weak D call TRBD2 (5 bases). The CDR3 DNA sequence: TGCGCCAGCAGCTTAGCGGAAAGCACAGATACGCAGTATTTT. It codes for CASSLAESTDTQYF.